This T cell receptor beta chain was captured in a study of blood T cell repertoires in COVID-19. As for the study in general: From the United States, Italy and Spain came samples of acute and convalescent COVID-19. PBMCs, B-cell-depleted T cells, or T cells provided the cDNA or gDNA that made up the material.

In the authors' workflow: Amplification from reference gene primers served as the basis for estimated nucleated cell counts. Generated by immunoSEQ multiplex PCR, the TCRdb table keeps only in-frame clones and is missing some. That table gives V, J and clone size, and the DNA gave D and trimming. This table has a few hundred thousand clones, about 90% appearing once. Sample: peripheral blood. The receptor comes from a man between 18 and 35 years old with active or convalescent COVID-19.

The CDR3 here is CASSLASGRAGEQYF. As DNA, the CDR3 is TGTGCCAGCAGCTTGGCTAGCGGGAGGGCGGGGGAGCAGTACTTC. The chain uses TRBV5-4 and TRBJ2-7; TRBD2 matches at 12 bases. CDR3 length: 15 amino acids. V was clipped by 0 bases and J by 7 bases; unmatched bases: 5. Germline-derived CDR1 and CDR2 are SGHNT and YYREEE (reference sequence).